Listed below are T cell receptor beta chains from one sample, sequenced in a study of cytomegalovirus exposure and HLA in healthy donors. Some clones are missing from TCRdb's copy, which holds only in-frame ones; the method was immunoSEQ multiplex PCR. Found here are about 170,000 clones, over 75% of them singletons; the top ten hold approximately 2.1%. Material for sequencing was PBMCs. These receptors all stem from a woman between 18 and 29 years old in good health and CMV-seronegative. Each CDR3 is given with its conserved first and last residue. Fields, in order: J gene, D gene, V gene, clone size, CDR3 protein, CDR3 DNA. D genes are given only for firm matches. Clone size is shown for a subset of rows, as once, few, many or a class of expanded clone.

TRBJ2-7,NA,TRBV6-5,NA,CASSYSRTAWEQYF,TGTGCCAGCAGTTACTCCCGGACAGCCTGGGAGCAGTACTTC
TRBJ2-7,TRBD1,TRBV10-1,NA,CASSDPTGTFNEQYF,TGCGCCAGCAGTGACCCGACAGGGACGTTCAACGAGCAGTACTTC
TRBJ2-3,NA,TRBV19,NA,CASSIDPQGDDTQYF,TGTGCCAGTAGTATAGACCCACAGGGTGACGATACGCAGTATTTT
TRBJ2-1,NA,TRBV14,NA,CASSQRGGRDNEQFF,TGTGCCAGCAGCCAAAGGGGGGGGCGGGACAATGAGCAGTTCTTC
TRBJ2-3,NA,TRBV7-2,NA,CASSPGWGTSTDTQYF,TGTGCCAGCAGCCCTGGCTGGGGGACTAGCACAGATACGCAGTATTTT
TRBJ2-3,TRBD2,TRBV29-1,few,CSVDRLAGGGYTQYF,TGCAGCGTTGATAGACTAGCGGGAGGGGGGTATACGCAGTATTTT
TRBJ1-3,TRBD1,TRBV19,NA,CASSTDRTGSSGNTIYF,TGTGCCAGTAGTACCGATCGGACAGGTAGCTCTGGAAACACCATATATTTT
TRBJ1-1,NA,TRBV19,few,CASSIDAGFDAEAFF,TGTGCCAGTAGTATAGATGCAGGTTTCGATGCTGAAGCTTTCTTT
TRBJ1-2,NA,TRBV9,NA,CASSGTDGYTF,TGTGCCAGCAGCGGGACAGATGGCTACACCTTC
TRBJ1-2,TRBD1,TRBV29-1,NA,CSVVGQDQGYTF,TGCAGCGTCGTAGGACAGGATCAAGGCTACACCTTC
TRBJ1-1,NA,TRBV5-1,NA,CASSLTPTGRRNTEAFF,TGCGCCAGCAGCCTGACTCCGACAGGACGAAGGAACACTGAAGCTTTCTTT
TRBJ2-3,TRBD2,TRBV19,few,CASSPHGEGTDTQYF,TGTGCCAGTAGTCCCCACGGGGAGGGTACAGATACGCAGTATTTT
TRBJ2-1,NA,TRBV9,NA,CASSVGGAFSYNEQFF,TGTGCCAGCAGCGTGGGGGGAGCTTTCTCCTACAATGAGCAGTTCTTC
TRBJ2-5,NA,TRBV7-9,NA,CASSLLADQETQYF,TGTGCCAGCAGCTTATTGGCAGACCAAGAGACCCAGTACTTC
TRBJ1-2,NA,TRBV28,NA,CASSPNWDYYGYTF,TGTGCCAGCAGTCCGAACTGGGACTACTATGGCTACACCTTC
TRBJ2-3,TRBD2,TRBV4-2,NA,CASSQGTSADTQYF,TGTGCCAGCAGCCAAGGGACTAGCGCAGATACGCAGTATTTT
TRBJ2-5,TRBD1,TRBV7-7,NA,CASSLGGSYQETQYF,TGTGCTAGCAGCTTAGGGGGCAGTTACCAAGAGACCCAGTACTTC
TRBJ1-3,NA,TRBV6-6,NA,CASSYTAGAGNTIYF,TGTGCCAGCAGTTACACCGCAGGGGCTGGAAACACCATATATTTT
TRBJ2-5,TRBD1,TRBV4-2,NA,CASSYGQGQETQYF,TGTGCCAGCAGCTACGGACAGGGCCAAGAGACCCAGTACTTC
TRBJ1-2,NA,TRBV5-6,NA,CASSLVEGYGYTF,TGTGCCAGCAGCTTGGTAGAGGGCTATGGCTACACCTTC
TRBJ1-4,NA,TRBV11-2,NA,CATRGTNEKLFF,TGTGCCACACGGGGGACTAATGAAAAACTGTTTTTT
TRBJ2-3,TRBD1,TRBV5-1,NA,CASSKTGGTDTQYF,TGCGCCAGCAGCAAGACAGGGGGCACAGATACGCAGTATTTT
TRBJ1-1,NA,TRBV5-4,NA,CASSPKGFGNHIAFF,TGTGCCAGCAGCCCGAAGGGGTTTGGGAACCATATAGCTTTCTTT
TRBJ2-2,NA,TRBV19,NA,CASSIAGLFGELFF,TGTGCCAGTAGTATAGCAGGATTATTCGGGGAGCTGTTTTTT
TRBJ2-3,TRBD1,TRBV7-8,NA,CASSLRGDRGEYF,TGTGCCAGCAGCCTCAGAGGGGACAGGGGGGAGTATTTT
TRBJ1-1,TRBD1,TRBV11-1,NA,CASSLNFFGTGETEAFF,TGTGCCAGCAGCTTAAATTTTTTCGGGACAGGGGAGACTGAAGCTTTCTTT
TRBJ1-2,NA,TRBV2,NA,CASSDRGRIYGYTF,TGTGCCAGCAGTGACAGGGGACGGATCTATGGCTACACCTTC
TRBJ2-1,NA,TRBV18,NA,CASSPTPSEIQFF,TGTGCCAGCTCACCGACTCCATCGGAGATTCAGTTCTTC
TRBJ2-1,NA,TRBV30,once,CAWSVSLAQEQFF,TGTGCCTGGAGTGTTTCTTTAGCCCAAGAGCAGTTCTTC
TRBJ1-1,NA,TRBV30,few,CAWSVGVWTEAFF,TGTGCCTGGAGTGTCGGGGTTTGGACTGAAGCTTTCTTT
TRBJ1-2,NA,TRBV10-2,NA,CATGGGDRRTGYTF,TGCGCCACCGGGGGGGGCGACAGAAGGACTGGCTACACCTTC
TRBJ2-3,NA,TRBV6-5,NA,CASSYSRADTQYF,TGTGCCAGCAGTTACTCGAGGGCAGATACGCAGTATTTT
TRBJ1-2,NA,TRBV6-5,NA,CASNTNGYTF,TGTGCCAGCAACACCAATGGCTACACCTTC
TRBJ1-2,TRBD1,TRBV5-6,NA,CASRRTGGQYGYTF,TGTGCCAGCAGAAGGACAGGGGGCCAGTATGGCTACACCTTC
TRBJ1-5,NA,TRBV23-1,NA,CASSQHREPGQPQHF,TGCGCCAGCAGTCAACACAGGGAACCAGGTCAGCCCCAGCATTTT
TRBJ2-7,NA,TRBV11-2,once,CASSRLSGSTGEQYF,TGTGCCAGCAGCCGTTTGTCGGGTTCAACGGGCGAGCAGTACTTC
TRBJ1-2,TRBD1,TRBV6-5,NA,CASKQQGANYGYTF,TGTGCCAGCAAACAACAGGGGGCCAACTATGGCTACACCTTC